The clone carrying this T cell receptor (beta chain) was detected only a few times. Its antigen is currently unknown. The CDR3 extends over 13 amino acids. V lost 0 bases and J 1 base, leaving 4 bases between the germline ends. Germline V CDR1 and CDR2: SGHNT, YYREEE (reference sequence). This entry is derived from a study of OX40 agonist ivuxolimab in advanced cancers. Using immunoSEQ multiplex PCR, the repertoire was profiled, and TCRdb retains in-frame clones only, with some absent. The sample yields roughly 56,000 clones, roughly 77% seen once. The study, taken as a whole, reports: Expanded peripheral T cell antigen specificity was not determined.

The chain joins TRBV5-4 to TRBJ1-1, with no clear D. The sequencing here drew on CD4+ or CD8+ T cells sorted from blood, taken in a trial of the OX40 agonist ivuxolimab. The receptor was isolated from an adult with an advanced solid tumor such as melanoma, head and neck, liver or kidney cancer. CDR3 in DNA: TGTGCCAGCAGCTTGGGGGGGAACACTGAAGCTTTCTTT. Amino acid sequence: CASSLGGNTEAFF.